This T cell receptor (beta chain) was found in a study of response to subunit inactivated influenza vaccine. Each CDR3 protein gets one entry after TCRdb re-called the RT-PCR reads with MiXCR. Counted here are hundreds of thousands of distinct CDR3 sequences, about an eighth occurring once; the ten biggest clones make up 13%. Trimming shortened V by 0 bases and J by 6 bases, and 11 bases separated the two germline ends. The CDR3 is 14 amino acids. Germline V gene lookup returns CDR1 SGHAT and CDR2 FQDESV (reference sequence). This clonotype appeared a few times. This chain uses TRBV11-1 with TRBJ1-2, with unresolved D. This clonotype was sampled from a man aged 50 or older who received an inactivated influenza vaccine. The specimen comprised PBMCs from blood, sampled roughly 46 days after vaccination. The CDR3 here is CASSLAGRGDGYTF. The CDR3 DNA sequence: TGTGCCAGCAGCTTAGCCGGACGCGGCGATGGCTACACCTTC.